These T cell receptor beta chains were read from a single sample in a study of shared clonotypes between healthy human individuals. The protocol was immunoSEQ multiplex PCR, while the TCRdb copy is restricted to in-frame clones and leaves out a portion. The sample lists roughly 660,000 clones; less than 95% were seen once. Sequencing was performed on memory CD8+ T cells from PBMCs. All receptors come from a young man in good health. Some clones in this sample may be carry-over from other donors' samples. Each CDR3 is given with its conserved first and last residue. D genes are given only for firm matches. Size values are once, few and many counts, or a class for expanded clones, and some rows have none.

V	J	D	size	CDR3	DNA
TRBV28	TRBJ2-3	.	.	CGSGVTDTQYF	TGTGGTTCGGGAGTGACAGATACGCAGTATTTT
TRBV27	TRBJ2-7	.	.	CASSFYPGAYEQYF	TGTGCCAGCAGTTTTTATCCGGGGGCCTACGAGCAGTACTTC
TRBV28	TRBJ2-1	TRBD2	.	CASSWTSGRSEQFF	TGTGCCAGCAGTTGGACTAGCGGGAGGTCTGAGCAGTTCTTC
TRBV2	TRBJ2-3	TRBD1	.	CASSGGQGFWGTDTQYF	TGTGCCAGCAGTGGGGGACAGGGGTTTTGGGGCACAGATACGCAGTATTTT
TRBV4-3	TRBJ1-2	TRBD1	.	CASSHPGTGNGYTF	TGCGCCAGCAGCCATCCCGGGACAGGGAATGGCTACACCTTC
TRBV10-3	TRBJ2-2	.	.	CAISELGGELFF	TGTGCCATCAGTGAGTTGGGCGGGGAGCTGTTTTTT
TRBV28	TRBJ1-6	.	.	CASSSGEGRRSPLHF	TGTGCCAGCAGTTCGGGAGAAGGGCGGCGATCACCCCTCCACTTT
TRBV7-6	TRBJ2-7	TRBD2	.	CASSLALREGYEQYF	TGTGCCAGCAGCTTAGCGCTTCGGGAGGGCTACGAGCAGTACTTC
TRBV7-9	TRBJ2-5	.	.	CASSPGQPRTQYF	TGTGCCAGCAGCCCCGGACAGCCCCGAACCCAGTACTTC
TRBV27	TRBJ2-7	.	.	CASSLRGNYEQYF	TGTGCCAGCAGTTTGCGAGGGAACTACGAGCAGTACTTC
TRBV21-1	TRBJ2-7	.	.	CASSKVAGVPSYEQYF	TGTGCCAGCAGCAAGGTAGCGGGAGTCCCTTCCTACGAGCAGTACTTC
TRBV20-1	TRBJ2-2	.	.	CSALNPGELFF	TGCAGTGCTCTTAACCCCGGGGAGCTGTTTTTT
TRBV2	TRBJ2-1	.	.	CASISSWDEQFF	TGTGCCAGCATCTCTAGCTGGGATGAGCAGTTCTTC
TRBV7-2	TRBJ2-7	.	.	CASSSLWTQSSYEQYF	TGTGCCAGCAGCTCCCTCTGGACCCAGAGCTCCTACGAGCAGTACTTC
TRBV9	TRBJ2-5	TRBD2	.	CASSPPGLAGGQETQYF	TGTGCCAGCAGCCCGCCGGGACTAGCGGGAGGGCAAGAGACCCAGTACTTC
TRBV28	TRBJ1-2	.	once	CASSWVTGSYGYTF	TGTGCCAGCAGTTGGGTGACAGGTTCCTATGGCTACACCTTC
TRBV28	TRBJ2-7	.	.	CASSLWGGEQYF	TGTGCCAGCAGTTTATGGGGGGGCGAGCAGTACTTC
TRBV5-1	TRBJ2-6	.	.	CASSFESGANVLTF	TGCGCCAGCAGCTTTGAATCCGGGGCCAACGTCCTGACTTTC
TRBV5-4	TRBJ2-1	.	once	CASSPDRGPSYNEQFF	TGTGCCAGCAGCCCCGACAGAGGCCCCTCCTACAATGAGCAGTTCTTC
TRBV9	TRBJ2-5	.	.	CASSVGGLGAAQYF	TGTGCCAGCAGCGTAGGGGGCCTGGGGGCGGCCCAGTACTTC
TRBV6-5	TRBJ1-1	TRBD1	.	CASSSYRGLGTEAFF	TGTGCCAGCAGTTCTTACAGGGGCCTGGGAACTGAAGCTTTCTTT
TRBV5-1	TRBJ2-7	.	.	CASSPAVGMGSYEQYF	TGCGCCAGCAGCCCCGCTGTGGGGATGGGGAGTTACGAGCAGTACTTC
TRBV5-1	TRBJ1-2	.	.	CASSLWEANYGYTF	TGCGCCAGCAGCTTGTGGGAGGCTAACTATGGCTACACCTTC
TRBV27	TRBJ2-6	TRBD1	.	CASSTRDRETSGANVLTF	TGTGCCAGCAGTACCCGGGACAGAGAAACCTCTGGGGCCAACGTCCTGACTTTC
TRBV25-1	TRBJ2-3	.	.	CASSLGAGEQYF	TGTGCCAGCAGCTTGGGGGCAGGGGAACAGTATTTT
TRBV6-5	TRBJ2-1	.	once	CASSYSPRNEQFF	TGTGCCAGCAGTTACTCCCCCCGTAATGAGCAGTTCTTC
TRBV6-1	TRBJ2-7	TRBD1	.	CASSGDRGLREQYF	TGTGCCAGCAGCGGGGACAGGGGGCTTCGCGAGCAGTACTTC
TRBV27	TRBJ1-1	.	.	CASSLSSITEAFF	TGTGCCAGCAGTTTATCGTCGATAACTGAAGCTTTCTTT
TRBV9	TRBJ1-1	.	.	CASSVSWNTEAFF	TGTGCCAGCAGCGTCAGTTGGAACACTGAAGCTTTCTTT
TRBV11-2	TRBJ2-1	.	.	CASSGRKGPRYNEQFF	TGTGCCAGCAGCGGGAGAAAGGGGCCGCGATACAATGAGCAGTTCTTC
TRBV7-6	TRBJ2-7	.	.	CASSLIRSEGGEFGEQYF	TGTGCCAGCAGCTTAATTCGATCTGAGGGGGGCGAGTTTGGCGAGCAGTACTTC
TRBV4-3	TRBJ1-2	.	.	CASSPLEGNLYGYTF	TGCGCCAGCAGCCCCCTAGAGGGGAACCTCTATGGCTACACCTTC
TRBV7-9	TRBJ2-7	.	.	CASSLRTEPGGYEQYF	TGTGCCAGCAGCTTGCGGACAGAACCAGGAGGCTACGAGCAGTACTTC
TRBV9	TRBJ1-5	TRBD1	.	CASSVGTGGGQPQHF	TGTGCCAGCAGCGTAGGGACAGGGGGCGGTCAGCCCCAGCATTTT
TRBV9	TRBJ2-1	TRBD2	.	CASSAASGRADEQFF	TGTGCCAGCAGCGCCGCTAGCGGGAGGGCCGATGAGCAGTTCTTC
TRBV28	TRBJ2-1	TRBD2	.	CASREPGLAGFNEQFF	TGTGCCAGCAGGGAACCGGGACTAGCGGGTTTCAATGAGCAGTTCTTC
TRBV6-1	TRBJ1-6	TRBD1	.	CASSEFGQAAIVKHF	TGTGCCAGCAGTGAATTTGGACAGGCGGCGATCGTGAAGCACTTT
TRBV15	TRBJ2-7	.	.	CATSGRRLVPSYEQYF	TGTGCCACCAGCGGAAGAAGACTAGTCCCCTCCTACGAGCAGTACTTC
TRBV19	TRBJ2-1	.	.	CASSIDIIPSNEQFF	TGTGCCAGTAGTATAGATATAATCCCTTCGAATGAGCAGTTCTTC
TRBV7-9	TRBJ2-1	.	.	CASSLEVWVYNEQFF	TGTGCCAGCAGCTTAGAGGTTTGGGTGTACAATGAGCAGTTCTTC
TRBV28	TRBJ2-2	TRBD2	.	CASSLGLAGGPVTGELFF	TGTGCCAGCAGTTTAGGACTAGCGGGAGGGCCGGTTACCGGGGAGCTGTTTTTT
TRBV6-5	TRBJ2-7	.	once	CASSSIGLSYEQYF	TGTGCCAGCAGTTCTATCGGACTCTCCTACGAGCAGTACTTC
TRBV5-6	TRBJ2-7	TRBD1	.	CASSLTAGGGPGYEQYF	TGTGCCAGCAGCTTGACGGCAGGGGGTGGCCCCGGGTACGAGCAGTACTTC
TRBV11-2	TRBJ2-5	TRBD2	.	CASSPSSGLGETQYF	TGTGCCAGCAGCCCCTCTAGCGGGCTGGGGGAGACCCAGTACTTC
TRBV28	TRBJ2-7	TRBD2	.	CASSFQRDSYEQYF	TGTGCCAGCAGTTTCCAGCGGGACTCCTACGAGCAGTACTTC
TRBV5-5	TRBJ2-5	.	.	CASSHNPGEIQETQYF	TGTGCCAGCAGCCACAACCCCGGGGAGATCCAAGAGACCCAGTACTTC
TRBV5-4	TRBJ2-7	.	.	CASRPNRVSSYEQYF	TGCGCCAGCAGACCAAACAGGGTAAGCTCCTACGAGCAGTACTTC
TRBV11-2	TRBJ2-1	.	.	CASSLARQVHNEQFF	TGTGCCAGCAGCTTAGCCCGACAGGTCCACAATGAGCAGTTCTTC
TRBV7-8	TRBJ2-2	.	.	CASSSTLFGGQAYTGELFF	TGTGCCAGCAGCTCAACTTTATTTGGGGGCCAGGCTTACACCGGGGAGCTGTTTTTT